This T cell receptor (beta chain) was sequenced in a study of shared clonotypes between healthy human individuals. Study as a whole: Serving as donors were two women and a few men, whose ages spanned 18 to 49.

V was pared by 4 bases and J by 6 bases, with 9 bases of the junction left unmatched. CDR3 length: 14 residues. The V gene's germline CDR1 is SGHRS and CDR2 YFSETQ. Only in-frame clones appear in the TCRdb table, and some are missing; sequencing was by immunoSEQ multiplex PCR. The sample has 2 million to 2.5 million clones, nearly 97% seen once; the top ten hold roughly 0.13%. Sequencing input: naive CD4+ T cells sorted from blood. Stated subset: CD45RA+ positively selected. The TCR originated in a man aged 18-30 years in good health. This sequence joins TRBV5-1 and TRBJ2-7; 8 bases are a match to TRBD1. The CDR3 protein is CASSPGGSASEQYF. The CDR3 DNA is TGCGCCAGCAGCCCAGGGGGCTCCGCCTCCGAGCAGTACTTC. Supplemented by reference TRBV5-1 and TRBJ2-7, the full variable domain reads KAGVTQTPRYLIKTRGQQVTLSCSPISGHRSVSWYQQTPGQGLQFLFEYFSETQRNKGNFPGRFSGRQFSNSRSEMNVSTLELGDSALYLCASSPGGSASEQYFGPGTRLTVT.